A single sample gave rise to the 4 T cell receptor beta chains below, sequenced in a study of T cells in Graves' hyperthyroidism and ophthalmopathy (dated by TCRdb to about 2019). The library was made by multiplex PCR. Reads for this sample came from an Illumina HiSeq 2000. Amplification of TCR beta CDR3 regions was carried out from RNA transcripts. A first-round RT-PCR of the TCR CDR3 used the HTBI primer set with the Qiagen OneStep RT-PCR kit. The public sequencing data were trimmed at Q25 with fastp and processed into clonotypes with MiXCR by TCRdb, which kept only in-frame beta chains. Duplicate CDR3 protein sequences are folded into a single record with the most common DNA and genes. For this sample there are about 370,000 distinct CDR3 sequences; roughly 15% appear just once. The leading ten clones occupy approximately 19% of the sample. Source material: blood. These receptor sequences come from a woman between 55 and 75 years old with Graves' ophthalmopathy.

CDR3 coding DNA: TGTGCCAGCAGCTTATCTAGCGGGGGGGGGAAGACCCAGTACTTC. Encoded protein: CASSLSSGGGKTQYF. V and J are TRBV7-2 and TRBJ2-5, with 12 positions matching TRBD2. The CDR3 is made up of 15 amino acids. Germline V CDR1 and CDR2: SGHTA, FQGNSA. Losses at the gene ends were 2 bases for V and 6 bases for J; bases not matched to a gene: 4.

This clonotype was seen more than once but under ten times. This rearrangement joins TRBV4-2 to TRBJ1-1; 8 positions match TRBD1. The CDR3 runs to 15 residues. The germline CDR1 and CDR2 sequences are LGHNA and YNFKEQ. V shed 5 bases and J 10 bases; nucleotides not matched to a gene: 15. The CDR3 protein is CASSEYRQGTHRAFF. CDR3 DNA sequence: TGTGCCAGCAGCGAGTATCGACAGGGGACGCACAGAGCTTTCTTT.

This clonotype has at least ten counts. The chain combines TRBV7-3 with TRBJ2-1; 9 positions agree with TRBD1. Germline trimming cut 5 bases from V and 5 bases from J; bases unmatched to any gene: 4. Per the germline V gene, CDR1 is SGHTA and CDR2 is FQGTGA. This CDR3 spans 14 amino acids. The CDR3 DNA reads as TGTGCCAGCAGCGCGGACAGGGGAGACAATGAGCAGTTCTTC. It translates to CASSADRGDNEQFF.

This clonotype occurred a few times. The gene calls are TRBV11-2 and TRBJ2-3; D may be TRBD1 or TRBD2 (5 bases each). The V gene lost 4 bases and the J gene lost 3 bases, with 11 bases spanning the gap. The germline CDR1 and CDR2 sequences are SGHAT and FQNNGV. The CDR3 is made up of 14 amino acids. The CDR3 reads CASSSGTATDTQYF. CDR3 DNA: TGTGCCAGCAGCTCGGGGACCGCGACAGATACGCAGTATTTT.